The T cell receptor (beta chain) described here comes from a study of T cell changes during pregnancy in multiple sclerosis. Germline loops: CDR1 SNHLY, CDR2 FYNNEI. V lost 1 base and J 6 bases, leaving 17 bases between the germline ends. This CDR3 is 16 amino acids long. The repertoire was sequenced with immunoSEQ multiplex PCR; TCRdb's copy has only in-frame clones and lacks some. Of some 60,000 clones detected, over 75% appear once; the ten largest clones hold around 2.1%. V gene TRBV2 combines with J gene TRBJ2-3; maybe TRBD1 (5 bases). The TCR originated in a female donor in good health, enrolled as a control in a pregnancy study. Sequencing was performed on peripheral blood, taken in the first trimester of pregnancy. The CDR3 nucleotides are TGTGCCAGCAGTGAAGTAAAGGACATGAGTCTGGATACGCAGTATTTT. This gives the protein CASSEVKDMSLDTQYF.